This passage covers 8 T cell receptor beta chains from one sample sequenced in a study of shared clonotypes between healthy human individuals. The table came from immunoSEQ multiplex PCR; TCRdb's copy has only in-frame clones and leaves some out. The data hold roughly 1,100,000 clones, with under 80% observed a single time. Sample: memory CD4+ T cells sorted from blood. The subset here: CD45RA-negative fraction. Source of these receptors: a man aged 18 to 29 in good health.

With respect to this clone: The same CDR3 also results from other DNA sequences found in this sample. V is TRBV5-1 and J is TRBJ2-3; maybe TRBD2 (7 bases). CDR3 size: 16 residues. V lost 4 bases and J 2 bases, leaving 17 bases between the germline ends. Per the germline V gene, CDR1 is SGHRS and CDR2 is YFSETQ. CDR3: CASSLGASGATDTQYF. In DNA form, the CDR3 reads TGCGCCAGCAGCCTGGGGGCTAGCGGCGCCACAGATACGCAGTATTTT.

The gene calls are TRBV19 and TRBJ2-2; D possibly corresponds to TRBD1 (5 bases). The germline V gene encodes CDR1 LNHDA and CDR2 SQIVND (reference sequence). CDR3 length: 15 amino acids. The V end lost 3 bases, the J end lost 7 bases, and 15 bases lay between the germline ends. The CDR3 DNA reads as TGTGCCAGTAGTATTACCAGGGATGGAGTCGGGGAGCTGTTTTTT. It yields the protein CASSITRDGVGELFF.

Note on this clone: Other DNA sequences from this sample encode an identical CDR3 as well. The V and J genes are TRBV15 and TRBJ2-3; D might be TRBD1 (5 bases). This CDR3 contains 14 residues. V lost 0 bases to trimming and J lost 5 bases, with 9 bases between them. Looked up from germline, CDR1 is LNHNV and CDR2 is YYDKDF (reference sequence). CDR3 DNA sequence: TGTGCCACCAGCAGAGACAGGGCTGGAGATACGCAGTATTTT. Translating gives CATSRDRAGDTQYF.

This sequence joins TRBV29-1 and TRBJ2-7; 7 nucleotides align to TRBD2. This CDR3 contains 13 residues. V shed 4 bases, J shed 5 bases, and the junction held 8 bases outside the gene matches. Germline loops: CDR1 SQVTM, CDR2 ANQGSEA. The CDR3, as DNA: TGCAGCGTTGGGGAGGGCCCATCCAACGAGCAGTACTTC. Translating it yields CSVGEGPSNEQYF.

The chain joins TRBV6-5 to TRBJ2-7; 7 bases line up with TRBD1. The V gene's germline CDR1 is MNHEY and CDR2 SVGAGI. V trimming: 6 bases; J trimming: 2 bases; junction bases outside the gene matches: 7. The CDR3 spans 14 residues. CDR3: CASREGTGAYEQYF. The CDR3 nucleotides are TGTGCCAGCAGAGAAGGAACAGGGGCCTACGAGCAGTACTTC.

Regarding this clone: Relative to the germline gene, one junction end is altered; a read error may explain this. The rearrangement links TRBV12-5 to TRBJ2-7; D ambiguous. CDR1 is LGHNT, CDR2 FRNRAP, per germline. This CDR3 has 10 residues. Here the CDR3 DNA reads TGTGCTAGTGGTTTGGTATCCACGCACTTC. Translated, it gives CASGLVSTHF.

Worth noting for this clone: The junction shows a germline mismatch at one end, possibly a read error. CDR3 sequence: CASSEGSGGFFTHF. CDR3 nucleotides: TGTGCCAGCAGTGAGGGCAGTGGTGGTTTCTTCACCCATTTT. This chain links TRBV6-1 with TRBJ1-6, with D unresolved. The CDR3 loop spans 14 amino acids. Germline CDR1 reads MNHNS; CDR2 reads SASEGT.

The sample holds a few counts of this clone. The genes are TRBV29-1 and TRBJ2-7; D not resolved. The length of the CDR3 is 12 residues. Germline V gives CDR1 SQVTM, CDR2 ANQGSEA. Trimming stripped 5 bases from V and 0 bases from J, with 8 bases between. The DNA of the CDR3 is TGCAGCGTTATCGGCGACTCCTACGAGCAGTACTTC. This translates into CSVIGDSYEQYF.